The clone carrying this TCR beta chain appeared many times. The sample is drawn from a study of patients with pleural tuberculosis. TCRdb reprocessed the reads via MiXCR and lists one record per CDR3 protein. The repertoire holds under 55,000 distinct CDR3 sequences, with around 7% as singletons. V shed 4 bases and J 4 bases; nucleotides not matched to a gene: 6. The CDR3 spans 16 residues. The germline CDR1 and CDR2 sequences are SNHLY and FYNNEI. This TCR derives from a human donor with pleural tuberculosis. This chain uses TRBV2 with TRBJ2-5; 13 bases are shared with TRBD2. The CDR3 sequence: CASSARLAGGPETQYF. The CDR3 region has the DNA TGTGCCAGCAGTGCCCGACTAGCGGGAGGCCCAGAGACCCAGTACTTC.